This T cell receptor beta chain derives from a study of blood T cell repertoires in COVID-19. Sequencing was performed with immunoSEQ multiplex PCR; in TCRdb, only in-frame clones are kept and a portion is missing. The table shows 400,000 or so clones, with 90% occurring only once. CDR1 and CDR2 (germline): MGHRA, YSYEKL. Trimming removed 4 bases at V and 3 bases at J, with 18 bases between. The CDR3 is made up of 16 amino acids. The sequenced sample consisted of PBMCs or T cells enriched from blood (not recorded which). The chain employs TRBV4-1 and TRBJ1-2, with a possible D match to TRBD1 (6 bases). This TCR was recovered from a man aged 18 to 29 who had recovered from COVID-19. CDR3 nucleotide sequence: TGCGCCAGCAGCCTCGCTGGGGGGGGCGCCGACTATGGCTACACCTTC. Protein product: CASSLAGGGADYGYTF.